This T cell receptor (beta chain) appears in the sequencing data of a study of a mutant IDH1 vaccine in newly diagnosed glioma. Study-wide context: Former treatment meant radiotherapy, temozolomide, or both; the majority had gotten both.

About this clone: Its target is not known.

The repertoire was sequenced with immunoSEQ multiplex PCR; TCRdb's copy has only in-frame clones and lacks some. Among about 44,000 clones listed, around 93% were seen once. Germline V gives CDR1 MNHNY, CDR2 SVGAGI (reference sequence). V lost 0 bases to trimming and J lost 7 bases; unmatched junction nucleotides: 8. The length of the CDR3 is 16 residues. Time point of the sample: week 23, last vaccination. The content of each vaccine dose was 300 ug of mutant IDH1 20-mer peptide, and topical imiquimod accompanied it. The sequence came from a man aged 50-59 years with glioma. The input for sequencing was PBMCs, taken from a glioma patient whose treatment included an IDH1 peptide vaccine. The gene calls are TRBV6-6 and TRBJ2-1, with 8 nucleotides matching TRBD1. The CDR3 coding sequence is TGTGCCAGCAGTTACTCTAGACCGGACAGGGAAAATGAGCAGTTCTTC. Its protein is CASSYSRPDRENEQFF.